Listed below are T cell receptor beta chains from one sample, sequenced in a study of T-cell memory formation after mild COVID-19. Using its own MiXCR run on the 5' RACE reads, TCRdb lists one record per CDR3 protein. Among 400,000 or so distinct CDR3 sequences listed, 15% to 25% were seen once. The sequenced sample consisted of PBMCs or a T cell subset sorted from them (not recorded which). These receptors were collected from an adult woman who had mild COVID-19 (a few samples of this study predate the infection). Cell type and time point are not known. The CDR3 runs from the conserved cysteine through the conserved F or W. Fields, in order: CDR3 protein, CDR3 DNA, D gene, V gene, J gene, clone size. The D gene is left open where the match is weak. Clone size is given for some rows only: seen once, a few or many times, or a class if the clone is expanded.

CASSSFHQPQHF	TGTGCCAGCAGTTCTTTCCATCAGCCCCAGCATTTT	-	TRBV7-3	TRBJ1-5	few
CSASDRGGANVLTF	TGCAGTGCGTCCGACAGGGGTGGGGCCAACGTCCTGACTTTC	TRBD1	TRBV20-1	TRBJ2-6	-
CASSSVRGAVDTQYF	TGTGCCAGCAGCTCGGTACGGGGGGCGGTAGATACGCAGTATTTT	-	TRBV7-9	TRBJ2-3	-
CASSPRDTGELFF	TGTGCCAGCTCACCGAGGGACACCGGGGAGCTGTTTTTT	-	TRBV18	TRBJ2-2	many
CASSLQRSRSYEQYF	TGTGCCAGCAGCCTTCAGCGATCGAGGTCCTACGAGCAGTACTTC	-	TRBV6-5	TRBJ2-7	few
CASSLASGADNYGYTF	TGCGCCAGCAGCTTGGCCAGTGGGGCAGACAACTATGGCTACACCTTC	-	TRBV5-1	TRBJ1-2	once
CASSQTTPGTDTQYF	TGTGCCAGCAGCCAAACAACCCCCGGCACAGATACGCAGTATTTT	-	TRBV6-2/TRBV6-3	TRBJ2-3	-
CASSLDGLITDTQYF	TGTGCCAGCAGTTTGGACGGACTAATCACAGATACGCAGTATTTT	-	TRBV6-2/TRBV6-3	TRBJ2-3	few
CASSEPSGSHYNEQFF	TGTGCCAGCAGCGAACCTTCCGGTTCCCATTACAATGAGCAGTTCTTC	-	TRBV9	TRBJ2-1	-
CASRPGPGRSDTQYF	TGTGCCAGCAGACCAGGGCCCGGGAGGTCAGATACGCAGTATTTT	TRBD2	TRBV7-9	TRBJ2-3	-
CASSQDSSGEVSEQYF	TGCGCCAGCAGCCAAGATAGTAGCGGAGAGGTCTCCGAGCAGTACTTC	-	TRBV4-1	TRBJ2-7	few
CASSHPGMNYEQYF	TGCGCCAGCAGCCACCCTGGGATGAACTACGAGCAGTACTTC	-	TRBV5-1	TRBJ2-7	few
CASSPGTSGITGELFF	TGTGCCAGCAGCCCCGGGACTAGCGGAATCACCGGGGAGCTGTTTTTT	TRBD2	TRBV4-2	TRBJ2-2	few
CASSQGQGYSPLHF	TGTGCCAGCAGCCAAGGACAGGGTTATTCACCCCTCCACTTT	TRBD1	TRBV3-1	TRBJ1-6	few
CASSAALAGAGEQFF	TGTGCCAGCAGCGCAGCACTAGCGGGTGCCGGTGAGCAGTTCTTC	TRBD2	TRBV3-1	TRBJ2-1	few
CATSLQLGPYEQYF	TGTGCCACCAGCCTTCAACTAGGTCCCTACGAGCAGTACTTC	-	TRBV15	TRBJ2-7	-
CASSFTGGTAQGTQYF	TGTGCCAGCAGTTTTACGGGGGGGACGGCACAGGGGACCCAGTACTTC	TRBD2	TRBV27	TRBJ2-5	-
CASSYAGPGTGELFF	TGTGCCAGCAGCTACGCCGGGCCGGGAACCGGGGAGCTGTTTTTT	-	TRBV7-3	TRBJ2-2	-
CSARDHLSNTEAFF	TGCAGTGCTAGGGACCACCTCTCGAACACTGAAGCTTTCTTT	-	TRBV20-1	TRBJ1-1	-
CASSYWLNTGELFF	TGTGCCAGCAGTTACTGGCTCAACACCGGGGAGCTGTTTTTT	-	TRBV6-6	TRBJ2-2	-
CASSQEGAGQYF	TGTGCCAGCAGCCAAGAGGGGGCGGGCCAGTATTTT	-	TRBV3-1	TRBJ2-3	few
CASSQAGWVTGNTIYF	TGTGCCAGCAGCCAGGCCGGCTGGGTAACTGGAAACACCATATATTTT	-	TRBV7-9	TRBJ1-3	once
CATSDPRGEETQYF	TGTGCCACCAGTGATCCGAGAGGGGAAGAGACCCAGTACTTC	-	TRBV24-1	TRBJ2-5	many
CSVEVTSGTFGTGELFF	TGCAGCGTTGAAGTGACTAGCGGGACTTTTGGGACCGGGGAGCTGTTTTTT	TRBD2	TRBV29-1	TRBJ2-2	few
CASSLGQGAANYGYTF	TGCGCCAGCAGCTTGGGACAGGGGGCCGCTAACTATGGCTACACCTTC	TRBD1	TRBV5-1	TRBJ1-2	-
CASSQNSYAEAFF	TGTGCCAGCAGCCAAAATAGCTACGCTGAAGCTTTCTTT	-	TRBV14	TRBJ1-1	many
CASRPPSGSYNEQFF	TGTGCCAGCAGACCACCCAGCGGCTCCTACAATGAGCAGTTCTTC	-	TRBV6-6	TRBJ2-1	few
CASSARGLASNNEQFF	TGTGCCAGCAGCGCTAGAGGGCTAGCCTCTAACAATGAGCAGTTCTTC	-	TRBV9	TRBJ2-1	few
CASRAGWSAEAFF	TGTGCCAGCAGGGCAGGGTGGAGTGCTGAAGCTTTCTTT	-	TRBV2	TRBJ1-1	-
CASSLIGRVDSETQYF	TGTGCCAGCAGCTTAATCGGCAGGGTAGATTCAGAGACCCAGTACTTC	-	TRBV7-2	TRBJ2-5	few
CAIRAMDRDSSEAFF	TGTGCCATCAGGGCCATGGACAGGGATAGCTCTGAAGCTTTCTTT	TRBD1	TRBV10-3	TRBJ1-1	-
CASSYFEDSPLHF	TGTGCCAGCAGTTACTTTGAGGATTCACCCCTCCACTTT	-	TRBV6-5	TRBJ1-6	few
CASRRLGTGMNTEAFF	TGTGCCAGCAGAAGACTCGGGACGGGGATGAACACTGAAGCTTTCTTT	-	TRBV25-1	TRBJ1-1	few
CSASRSGGARVTDTQYF	TGCAGTGCTAGTCGGAGCGGGGGGGCCCGTGTGACAGATACGCAGTATTTT	TRBD2	TRBV20-1	TRBJ2-3	few
CASSPSTGFESQHF	TGTGCCAGCAGTCCCTCGACAGGTTTTGAGTCCCAGCATTTT	-	TRBV12-3/TRBV12-4	TRBJ1-5	few
CSAPGTSWYNEQFF	TGCAGTGCTCCCGGGACTAGTTGGTACAATGAGCAGTTCTTC	TRBD2	TRBV20-1	TRBJ2-1	-
CASSQPRGRDYNEQFF	TGTGCCAGCAGCCAGCCCCGCGGGAGGGATTACAATGAGCAGTTCTTC	TRBD2	TRBV14	TRBJ2-1	-
CASSESRGPETEAFF	TGTGCCAGCAGCGAATCCCGAGGGCCGGAGACTGAAGCTTTCTTT	-	TRBV5-4	TRBJ1-1	-
CASSRSQGNYGYTF	TGTGCCAGCAGCCGTTCGCAGGGGAACTATGGCTACACCTTC	-	TRBV3-1	TRBJ1-2	few
CASSQDLAGSSYNEQFF	TGTGCCAGCAGCCAAGATCTAGCGGGGAGCTCCTACAATGAGCAGTTCTTC	TRBD2	TRBV4-2	TRBJ2-1	-
CASSLDGAAATQYF	TGTGCCAGCAGCTTAGATGGCGCCGCCGCAACCCAGTACTTC	-	TRBV11-2	TRBJ2-5	few
CASSPSALSSNQPQHF	TGTGCCAGCAGCCCTTCTGCACTTTCAAGCAATCAGCCCCAGCATTTT	-	TRBV5-6	TRBJ1-5	-